The 31 T cell receptor beta chains below all came from one sample that was sequenced in a study of T cell responses to AZD1222 COVID-19 vaccine. Measured with immunoSEQ multiplex PCR; TCRdb has only the in-frame clones, and not every one. Among about 76,000 clones, 90% were seen once, and the ten largest hold 3.5% to 5%. The sequences come from peripheral blood, collected on day 0 of AZD1222 vaccination. The origin of the receptors is an adult in good health.

V usage is TRBV6-6 and J usage is TRBJ2-7, with TRBD1 as a possible D gene (5 bases). Germline V CDR1 and CDR2: MNHNY, SVGAGI (reference sequence). Trimming removed 5 bases at V and 2 bases at J, with 22 bases between. The CDR3 loop spans 17 amino acids. The CDR3 sequence is CASSPLIGRVSAYEQYF. CDR3 DNA sequence: TGTGCCAGCAGTCCCCTGATTGGCAGGGTCAGCGCCTACGAGCAGTACTTC.

This clone was observed once. CDR3 in amino acids: CSVDRDRGGAFF. CDR3 sequence (DNA): TGCAGCGTTGACCGGGACCGCGGAGGAGCTTTCTTT. V gene TRBV29-1 combines with J gene TRBJ1-1; TRBD1 is a possible D gene (5 bases). The CDR3 loop spans 12 amino acids. The germline V gene encodes CDR1 SQVTM and CDR2 ANQGSEA. With 3 bases removed from V and 10 bases from J, the gap between germline ends came to 15 bases.

V is TRBV13 and J is TRBJ2-3, with D unresolved. Germline V lookup: CDR1 PRHDT, CDR2 FYEKMQ (reference sequence). Trimming shortened V by 2 bases and J by 2 bases, and 5 bases separated the two germline ends. The length of the CDR3 is 13 residues. This CDR3 is CASSLKSTDTQYF. CDR3 nucleotides: TGTGCCAGCAGCTTAAAATCCACAGATACGCAGTATTTT. Complete variable domain (other parts from reference TRBV13 and TRBJ2-3): AAGVIQSPRHLIKEKRETATLKCYPIPRHDTVYWYQQGPGQDPQFLISFYEKMQSDKGSIPDRFSAQQFSDYHSELNMSSLELGDSALYFCASSLKSTDTQYFGPGTRLTVL.

The chain is built from TRBV6-5 and TRBJ1-2; TRBD1 might be the D (5 bases). CDR1 and CDR2 from the germline V gene are MNHEY and SVGAGI. V was shortened by 5 bases and J by 3 bases, with 16 bases between the two germline ends. The CDR3 sequence is 15 residues long. CDR3 sequence (DNA): TGTGCCAGCAGTCTCGTAGGGGATCCGGACTATGGCTACACCTTC. Residues: CASSLVGDPDYGYTF.

The rearrangement joins TRBV5-6 to TRBJ2-7; D gene ambiguous. V lost 2 bases to trimming and J lost 6 bases, with 12 bases between them. The CDR3 is 13 residues long. Germline V gives CDR1 SGHDT, CDR2 YYEEEE. In DNA, the CDR3 is TGTGCCAGCAGCTTACTCGGGCCCTCCGAGCAGTACTTC. Encoded protein: CASSLLGPSEQYF.

This chain connects TRBV28 to TRBJ1-1, with D possibly TRBD1 on 6 matching bases. The CDR3 consists of 15 residues. Looked up from germline, CDR1 is MDHEN and CDR2 is SYDVKM. Trimming took 2 bases from V and 1 from J, leaving 11 bases between them. CDR3 sequence: CASSLGGFGNTEAFF. CDR3 DNA: TGTGCCAGCAGTTTAGGGGGCTTTGGGAACACTGAAGCTTTCTTT.

The gene calls are TRBV25-1 and TRBJ1-1; the D is unclear. V lost 7 bases and J 1 base, leaving 10 bases between the germline ends. Germline CDR1 reads MGHDK; CDR2 reads SYGVNS. This CDR3 is 13 amino acids long. Here the CDR3 DNA reads TGTGCCAGCAAAGTAGACTGGAACACTGAAGCTTTCTTT. It codes for CASKVDWNTEAFF.

This clone appeared once. The chain uses TRBV7-8 and TRBJ1-1; no definite D call. V dropped 2 bases and J dropped 5 bases, with 18 bases sitting between them. CDR3 length equals 16 residues. Germline values: CDR1 SGHVS, CDR2 FQNEAQ. The CDR3 DNA sequence: TGTGCCAGCAGCTTAATTCGGGGATCGACGGGGACTGAAGCTTTCTTT. It codes for CASSLIRGSTGTEAFF. Full variable domain (remainder filled in from reference TRBV7-8 and TRBJ1-1): GAGVSQSPRYKVAKRGQDVALRCDPISGHVSLFWYQQALGQGPEFLTYFQNEAQLDKSGLPSDRFFAERPEGSVSTLKIQRTQQEDSAVYLCASSLIRGSTGTEAFFGQGTRLTVV.

The J gene is TRBJ1-1, the V gene TRBV4-1; D is uncertain. There are 16 residues in the CDR3. V lost 1 base and J lost 0, with 12 bases in between. Germline CDR1 is MGHRA and CDR2 is YSYEKL. The DNA for the CDR3 is TGCGCCAGCAGCCAAGGCGGCGCGGCGTTGAACACTGAAGCTTTCTTT. This translates into CASSQGGAALNTEAFF.

The chain has TRBV5-4 and TRBJ2-1; 9 bases fit TRBD1. J was trimmed by 5 bases and V by 1 base; bases with no gene match: 4. Per the germline V gene, CDR1 is SGHNT and CDR2 is YYREEE (reference sequence). This CDR3 has 15 residues. CDR3 nucleotides: TGTGCCAGCAGCTTGAGGACAGGGGTTAACAATGAGCAGTTCTTC. Translation: CASSLRTGVNNEQFF.

The V call is TRBV7-9, the J call TRBJ1-1, with 7 bases fitting TRBD1. The junction had 9 bases not matched to a gene; V was cut back by 6 bases and J by 2 bases. CDR3 length equals 15 residues. CDR1 is SEHNR and CDR2 is FQNEAQ in the germline V gene (reference sequence). CDR3 bases: TGTGCCAGCAGTTATGGGACAGCGGAAAACACTGAAGCTTTCTTT. Protein product: CASSYGTAENTEAFF.

This clone was seen just once. This rearrangement joins TRBV9 to TRBJ2-6, with D perhaps matching TRBD1 or TRBD2 (5 bases each). The CDR3 runs 17 residues. V dropped 4 bases and J dropped 4 bases, with 18 bases sitting between them. Germline CDR1 and CDR2: SGDLS and YYNGEE. The CDR3 sequence is CASSLGDGIEGANVLTF. The CDR3 DNA sequence: TGTGCCAGCAGCTTAGGGGACGGGATAGAGGGGGCCAACGTCCTGACTTTC.

This clone was seen just once. The chain combines TRBV5-1 with TRBJ2-3, with 11 bases that match TRBD2. V dropped 2 bases and J dropped 5; count of bases not matched to a gene: 4. The CDR3 totals 15 residues. CDR1 and CDR2 from the germline V gene are SGHRS and YFSETQ. The CDR3 protein is CASSFSGGAGDTQYF. Written as DNA, the CDR3 is TGCGCCAGCAGCTTTAGCGGGGGGGCCGGAGATACGCAGTATTTT. The full variable domain, with the rest looked up from reference TRBV5-1 and TRBJ2-3, is KAGVTQTPRYLIKTRGQQVTLSCSPISGHRSVSWYQQTPGQGLQFLFEYFSETQRNKGNFPGRFSGRQFSNSRSEMNVSTLELGDSALYLCASSFSGGAGDTQYFGPGTRLTVL.

V gene TRBV6-6 combines with J gene TRBJ1-1; TRBD1 is a possible D gene (6 bases). The length of the CDR3 is 12 residues. CDR1 is MNHNY, CDR2 SVGAGI, per germline (reference sequence). V shed 5 bases and J shed 8 bases, with 12 bases lying between them. CDR3 sequence: CASSRGQTEAFF. For the CDR3, the DNA is TGTGCCAGCAGTCGAGGACAGACCGAAGCTTTCTTT.

The CDR3 sequence: CASSAPQRFSNQPQHF. The CDR3 DNA sequence: TGTGCCAGCAGCGCACCTCAGAGATTTAGCAATCAGCCCCAGCATTTT. The chain links TRBV7-8 to TRBJ1-5; the D is unclear. V was clipped by 5 bases and J by 0 bases, with 14 bases between them. The germline gives CDR1 SGHVS, CDR2 FQNEAQ. The CDR3 is made up of 16 amino acids.

The chain couples TRBV5-1 to TRBJ1-1, with D perhaps matching TRBD1 (5 bases). Deletions cut 1 base from V and 1 base from J, with 8 bases between. The CDR3 has 14 amino acids. CDR1 and CDR2 (germline): SGHRS, YFSETQ. The DNA for the CDR3 is TGCGCCAGCAGCTTGTTGACAGAGAACACTGAAGCTTTCTTT. It specifies CASSLLTENTEAFF.

The genes are TRBV3-1 (or the pseudogene TRBV3-2) and TRBJ1-3; D gene ambiguous. This CDR3 is built from 13 residues. Germline V gene data show CDR1 as LGHDT and CDR2 as YNNKEL (reference sequence). Between the trimmed V and J ends, which lost 7 bases and 0 bases, there was a span of 7 bases. The CDR3 region is CASIGDSGNTIYF. The CDR3, as DNA: TGTGCCAGCATCGGGGACTCTGGAAACACCATATATTTT.

The sample holds a few counts of this clone. The gene calls are TRBV9 and TRBJ2-7; no clear D gene. Germline V CDR1 and CDR2: SGDLS, YYNGEE. CDR3 size: 14 residues. The V and J ends lost 0 bases and 3 bases respectively, with 10 bases between them. CDR3 nucleotides: TGTGCCAGCAGCGTAGGTCCCAAGAGCTACGAGCAGTACTTC. This sequence encodes CASSVGPKSYEQYF.

This clone has a single count. This chain uses TRBV9 with TRBJ2-5; D gene ambiguous. Germline-derived CDR1 and CDR2 are SGDLS and YYNGEE. The CDR3 totals 13 residues. Trimming shortened V by 3 bases and J by 1 base, and 7 bases separated the two germline ends. CDR3 DNA sequence: TGTGCCAGCAGCGCTAACCTCCAAGAGACCCAGTACTTC. This translates into CASSANLQETQYF.

V usage is TRBV6-5 and J usage is TRBJ1-1; a weak D match, TRBD1 (6 bases). Trimming removed 6 bases from V and 1 base from J, with 15 bases in between. The CDR3 length is 15 residues. CDR1 MNHEY and CDR2 SVGAGI come from the germline V gene. For the CDR3, the DNA is TGTGCCAGCAGCCGACGGGGGGCGAGGAACACTGAAGCTTTCTTT. Amino acids: CASSRRGARNTEAFF.

The chain carries TRBV28 and TRBJ1-2, with a tentative D call TRBD1 (5 bases). The germline CDR1 and CDR2 sequences are MDHEN and SYDVKM. V dropped 3 bases and J dropped 3 bases, with 11 bases sitting between them. The CDR3 has 14 amino acids. The CDR3 DNA reads as TGTGCCAGCAGTTTGTTGGGGGTGGACTATGGCTACACCTTC. Residues: CASSLLGVDYGYTF.

The V and J genes are TRBV18 and TRBJ1-2; D is uncertain. The CDR3 is made up of 13 amino acids. Looked up from germline, CDR1 is KGHSH and CDR2 is LQKENI. The germline V and J ends were trimmed by 6 bases and 8 bases, with 16 bases remaining between them. DNA for the CDR3: TGTGCCAGCTCCCTAGGAGAGGGATGGGGCTACACCTTC. It is translated as CASSLGEGWGYTF.

V gene TRBV6-4 combines with J gene TRBJ1-1; no definite D call. This CDR3 region has 13 residues. Trimming took 2 bases from V and 5 from J, leaving 9 bases between them. Germline V CDR1 and CDR2: MRHNA, SNTAGT. CDR3 nucleotide sequence: TGTGCCAGCAGTGACCACCCCGGGACTGAAGCTTTCTTT. It translates to CASSDHPGTEAFF.

This clone was seen a single time. The genes are TRBV9 and TRBJ2-3; 11 nucleotides match TRBD2. The CDR3 sequence is 16 residues long. The V and J ends lost 3 bases and 2 bases, in that order; junction bases with no gene match: 5. Germline V gene data show CDR1 as SGDLS and CDR2 as YYNGEE. The CDR3 DNA reads as TGTGCCAGCAGCGCCGGGACTAGCGGCACCACAGATACGCAGTATTTT. As protein: CASSAGTSGTTDTQYF.

This chain joins TRBV6-6 and TRBJ1-2; 8 bases map to TRBD1. This CDR3 has 15 amino acids. Germline CDR1 is MNHNY and CDR2 is SVGAGI (reference sequence). V shed 5 bases, J shed 6 bases, and the junction held 11 bases outside the gene matches. The CDR3 nucleotides are TGTGCCAGCAGTCCTCCCAGGGGGCGGAGGAATGGCTACACCTTC. It translates to CASSPPRGRRNGYTF.

This chain connects TRBV7-7 to TRBJ1-4; tentatively, D is TRBD1 (5 bases). CDR1 is SSHAT and CDR2 is FNYEAQ in the germline V gene (reference sequence). The CDR3 is made up of 13 amino acids. Trimming removed 1 base at V and 7 bases at J, with 7 bases between. The CDR3 loop is CASSLDGGEKLFF. The CDR3 nucleotides read TGTGCCAGCAGCTTAGATGGGGGTGAAAAACTGTTTTTT.

V is TRBV5-1 and J is TRBJ2-3; 9 bases line up with TRBD2. The CDR3 is 13 amino acids. After removal of 4 bases from V and 5 bases from J, the junction contained 2 bases not matched to a gene. Germline values: CDR1 SGHRS, CDR2 YFSETQ. The CDR3 is CASSVAGEDTQYF. The CDR3 DNA is TGCGCCAGCAGCGTAGCGGGGGAAGATACGCAGTATTTT.

This clone was seen only a few times. The rearrangement links TRBV3-1 (or the pseudogene TRBV3-2) to TRBJ2-7; 8 bases align to TRBD2. The V gene end was trimmed by 0 bases and the J gene end by 4 bases; junction bases not matched to a gene: 5. The CDR3 is made up of 15 amino acids. Per germline, CDR1 LGHDT and CDR2 YNNKEL (reference sequence). CDR3 nucleotide sequence: TGTGCCAGCAGCCAAGACCGCGGGGGGAATTACGAGCAGTACTTC. Amino acid sequence: CASSQDRGGNYEQYF.

This clone was found once. The V gene is TRBV5-4, the J gene TRBJ1-4, with 7 bases matching TRBD1. This CDR3 comprises 16 residues. V gave up 4 bases and J gave up 8 bases; unmatched junction bases: 14. Germline V gives CDR1 SGHNT, CDR2 YYREEE (reference sequence). CDR3 sequence (DNA): TGTGCCAGCAGCGAAGGACAGGACGGTTACCGCGAAAAACTGTTTTTT. Protein sequence: CASSEGQDGYREKLFF.

The chain joins TRBV4-1 to TRBJ2-1; D might be TRBD2 (6 bases). Germline V lookup: CDR1 MGHRA, CDR2 YSYEKL. This CDR3 is built from 14 residues. The V and J ends lost 3 bases and 6 bases respectively, with 12 bases between them. Here the CDR3 reads CASSQAGSLNEQFF. DNA of the CDR3: TGCGCCAGCAGCCAGGCGGGATCCCTCAATGAGCAGTTCTTC.

V usage is TRBV6-2 or TRBV6-3 and J usage is TRBJ1-1; D perhaps matches TRBD1 (5 bases). V dropped 5 bases and J dropped 3 bases, with 16 bases sitting between them. CDR3 length: 15 residues. Germline assignment: CDR1 MNHEY and CDR2 SVGEGT. The CDR3 sequence is CASSRGGVRDTEAFF. The CDR3 region has the DNA TGTGCCAGCAGTAGGGGAGGGGTCCGGGACACTGAAGCTTTCTTT.